These T cell receptor beta chains were read from a single sample in a study of T cell repertoires in cytomegalovirus infection. For these TCRs, the target antigens are not known. TCRdb re-called the reads with MiXCR, one entry per CDR3 protein. The table lists roughly 500,000 distinct CDR3 sequences, approximately 42% of them singletons. This specimen consisted of cultured PBMCs, obtained from culture after CMV antigen stimulation. These TCRs come from a human donor in good health (CMV status not recorded). Some clones in this sample may be carry-over from other donors' samples. Each CDR3 is given with its conserved first and last residue. Each record gives: clone size, D gene, V gene, J gene, CDR3 DNA, CDR3 protein. D genes are given only for firm matches. Size is omitted from some rows. Given values are once, few, many or a class for expanded clones.

abundance: .; d_gene: .; v_gene: TRBV4-3; j_gene: TRBJ1-2; CDR3nt: TGCGCCAGCAGCCGGATTGCCGGGGCCCGTCCCCATGGCTACACCTTC; CDR3aa: CASSRIAGARPHGYTF
abundance: .; d_gene: TRBD1; v_gene: TRBV19; j_gene: TRBJ2-4; CDR3nt: TGTGCCAGTAGTTCCGGGACAGTCAAAAACATTCAGTACTTC; CDR3aa: CASSSGTVKNIQYF
abundance: .; d_gene: TRBD2; v_gene: TRBV7-2; j_gene: TRBJ2-2; CDR3nt: TGTGCCAGCAGTCGTAGCGGGGGGGTATCCGGCGGGGAGCTGTTTTTT; CDR3aa: CASSRSGGVSGGELFF
abundance: few; d_gene: .; v_gene: TRBV7-2; j_gene: TRBJ1-1; CDR3nt: TGTGCCAGCAGCTTCACCCCCGTGAACACTGAAGCTTTCTTT; CDR3aa: CASSFTPVNTEAFF
abundance: .; d_gene: .; v_gene: TRBV7-2; j_gene: TRBJ2-7; CDR3nt: TGTGCCAGCGGGAGGCGGGGCTACGAGCAGTACTTC; CDR3aa: CASGRRGYEQYF
abundance: few; d_gene: .; v_gene: TRBV19; j_gene: TRBJ1-5; CDR3nt: TGTGCCAGTATCAGGGACGATCAGCCCCAGCATTTT; CDR3aa: CASIRDDQPQHF
abundance: .; d_gene: TRBD2; v_gene: TRBV7-2; j_gene: TRBJ2-3; CDR3nt: TGTGCCAGCAGCCGACATGGGCGGGGGGGAATAGATACGCAGTATTTT; CDR3aa: CASSRHGRGGIDTQYF
abundance: .; d_gene: .; v_gene: TRBV10-3; j_gene: TRBJ2-1; CDR3nt: TGTGCCATCAGTGCGCCCCCGGCGGTAAATGAGCAGTTCTTC; CDR3aa: CAISAPPAVNEQFF
abundance: .; d_gene: .; v_gene: TRBV6-5; j_gene: TRBJ1-3; CDR3nt: TGTGCCAGCACAAGGGGACCTGGAAACACCATATATTTT; CDR3aa: CASTRGPGNTIYF
abundance: .; d_gene: TRBD2; v_gene: TRBV19; j_gene: TRBJ2-2; CDR3nt: TGTGCCAGTAGAAAGCGGGAGGGGGTCACCGGGGAGCTGTTTTTT; CDR3aa: CASRKREGVTGELFF
abundance: .; d_gene: .; v_gene: TRBV28; j_gene: TRBJ1-1; CDR3nt: TGTGCCAGCATTAGGGGCGTGAACACTGAAGCTTTCTTT; CDR3aa: CASIRGVNTEAFF
abundance: .; d_gene: .; v_gene: TRBV7-2; j_gene: TRBJ2-3; CDR3nt: TGTGCCAGCAGCTCCCCGCAGGATACGCAGTATTTT; CDR3aa: CASSSPQDTQYF
abundance: once; d_gene: .; v_gene: TRBV4-3; j_gene: TRBJ2-1; CDR3nt: TGCGCCAGCAGCCAAGATCTGGAGCTAGATGAGCAGTTCTTC; CDR3aa: CASSQDLELDEQFF
abundance: once; d_gene: TRBD1; v_gene: TRBV7-9; j_gene: TRBJ2-4; CDR3nt: TGTGCCAGCAGCTTAACAGGGGGGATAGATAGAAACATTCAGTACTTC; CDR3aa: CASSLTGGIDRNIQYF
abundance: few; d_gene: TRBD1; v_gene: TRBV6-6; j_gene: TRBJ1-5; CDR3nt: TGTGCCAGCAGCGGGACAGTTGTCAATCAGCCCCAGCATTTT; CDR3aa: CASSGTVVNQPQHF
abundance: .; d_gene: .; v_gene: TRBV4-3; j_gene: TRBJ2-3; CDR3nt: TGCGCCAGCAGCCAAGATCCCGGGTCAGATACGCAGTATTTT; CDR3aa: CASSQDPGSDTQYF
abundance: few; d_gene: TRBD2; v_gene: TRBV5-1; j_gene: TRBJ2-3; CDR3nt: TGCGCCAGTGCGCGGGGAACAACTAGCGGGAGAGGCACCACAGATACGCAGTATTTT; CDR3aa: CASARGTTSGRGTTDTQYF
abundance: .; d_gene: .; v_gene: TRBV12-3/TRBV12-4; j_gene: TRBJ2-7; CDR3nt: TGTGCCAGCAGTCCAGCCCTACGACATGTCGGAGGGGAGCAGTACTTC; CDR3aa: CASSPALRHVGGEQYF
abundance: few; d_gene: .; v_gene: TRBV7-2; j_gene: TRBJ2-3; CDR3nt: TGTGCCAGCAGCTTAGAAGTCACAGATACGCAGTATTTT; CDR3aa: CASSLEVTDTQYF
abundance: .; d_gene: .; v_gene: TRBV2; j_gene: TRBJ1-1; CDR3nt: TGTGCCAACATGACAGAAGCTTTCTTT; CDR3aa: CANMTEAFF
abundance: few; d_gene: .; v_gene: TRBV7-2; j_gene: TRBJ1-1; CDR3nt: TGTGCCAGCAGCCCTCTCGGGGCAAAGAACACTGAAGCTTTCTTT; CDR3aa: CASSPLGAKNTEAFF
abundance: .; d_gene: TRBD2; v_gene: TRBV7-2; j_gene: TRBJ2-3; CDR3nt: TGTGCCGTAAACGGCGGGAGCGGAGGGATCACAGATACGCAGTATTTT; CDR3aa: CAVNGGSGGITDTQYF
abundance: .; d_gene: TRBD2; v_gene: TRBV10-3; j_gene: TRBJ2-2; CDR3nt: TGTGCCATCAGCCAGGGACTAGCGGTCGTCACCGGGGAGCTGTTTTTT; CDR3aa: CAISQGLAVVTGELFF
abundance: .; d_gene: TRBD2; v_gene: TRBV12-3/TRBV12-4; j_gene: TRBJ2-3; CDR3nt: TGTGCCAGCAGTCGTAGCGGGGGTGTCACAGATACGCAGTATTTT; CDR3aa: CASSRSGGVTDTQYF
abundance: few; d_gene: TRBD1; v_gene: TRBV7-2; j_gene: TRBJ1-2; CDR3nt: TGTGCCAGCAGTTACAGACAGGGCCCTTTTGGCTACACCTTC; CDR3aa: CASSYRQGPFGYTF
abundance: .; d_gene: .; v_gene: TRBV7-9; j_gene: TRBJ2-1; CDR3nt: TGTGCCAGCAGCTTAGATAGTTCCCATGAGCAGTTCTTC; CDR3aa: CASSLDSSHEQFF
abundance: many; d_gene: .; v_gene: TRBV7-8; j_gene: TRBJ2-7; CDR3nt: TGTGCCAGCAGCTTACCCTCGGGAGCCTACGAGCAGTACTTC; CDR3aa: CASSLPSGAYEQYF
abundance: .; d_gene: TRBD2; v_gene: TRBV6-2/TRBV6-3; j_gene: TRBJ2-7; CDR3nt: TGTGCCAGCAGGTCTAGCGGTCCCTACGAGCAGTACTTC; CDR3aa: CASRSSGPYEQYF
abundance: once; d_gene: TRBD2; v_gene: TRBV19; j_gene: TRBJ2-1; CDR3nt: TGTGCCACCCTGGGTAGCGGGCCTTACAATGAGCAGTTCTTC; CDR3aa: CATLGSGPYNEQFF
abundance: .; d_gene: .; v_gene: TRBV7-2; j_gene: TRBJ2-7; CDR3nt: TGTGCCAGCAGCTTGGGGCCCCTGAGCTCCTACGAGCAGTACTTC; CDR3aa: CASSLGPLSSYEQYF
abundance: .; d_gene: TRBD1; v_gene: TRBV12-3/TRBV12-4; j_gene: TRBJ1-2; CDR3nt: TGTGCCAGCAGACAGGGGCCCGACTATGGCTACACCTTC; CDR3aa: CASRQGPDYGYTF
abundance: .; d_gene: TRBD2; v_gene: TRBV7-2; j_gene: TRBJ2-3; CDR3nt: TGTGCCAGCAGCTTCCCGGGGAGCGGGAGTTATTTT; CDR3aa: CASSFPGSGSYF
abundance: .; d_gene: TRBD1; v_gene: TRBV12-3/TRBV12-4; j_gene: TRBJ2-2; CDR3nt: TGTGCCAGCAGACCGGGACAGGGGGTGGCCGGGGAGCTGTTTTTT; CDR3aa: CASRPGQGVAGELFF
abundance: many; d_gene: .; v_gene: TRBV27; j_gene: TRBJ1-5; CDR3nt: TGTGCCAGCAGCTTCGGAGGCAATCAGCCCCAGCATTTT; CDR3aa: CASSFGGNQPQHF
abundance: .; d_gene: .; v_gene: TRBV6-2/TRBV6-3; j_gene: TRBJ2-7; CDR3nt: TGTGCCAGCAAGGGCGGATCCTACGAGCAGTACTTC; CDR3aa: CASKGGSYEQYF
abundance: few; d_gene: .; v_gene: TRBV7-2; j_gene: TRBJ2-7; CDR3nt: TGTGCCAGCAGCCCCCCCCCCCCCTACGAGCAGTACTTC; CDR3aa: CASSPPPPYEQYF
abundance: few; d_gene: TRBD1; v_gene: TRBV4-1; j_gene: TRBJ2-1; CDR3nt: TGCGCCAGCAGCCTGACCCGGGACAGGGACTCCTACAATGAGCAGTTCTTC; CDR3aa: CASSLTRDRDSYNEQFF
abundance: .; d_gene: .; v_gene: TRBV7-8; j_gene: TRBJ1-4; CDR3nt: TGTGCCAGCAGCTTAGGGCCCCGGGGCAATGAAAAACTGTTTTTT; CDR3aa: CASSLGPRGNEKLFF
abundance: many; d_gene: .; v_gene: TRBV7-2; j_gene: TRBJ2-7; CDR3nt: TGTGCCAGCAGCTTAGTCCCCTACGAGCAGTACTTC; CDR3aa: CASSLVPYEQYF
abundance: few; d_gene: .; v_gene: TRBV28; j_gene: TRBJ2-3; CDR3nt: TGTGCCAGCACTCGAGGAGCAGAAAGCACAGATACGCAGTATTTT; CDR3aa: CASTRGAESTDTQYF
abundance: few; d_gene: .; v_gene: TRBV7-6; j_gene: TRBJ1-2; CDR3nt: TGTGCCAGCAGCTTAGGCGAACAGGACGGCACCAACTATGGCTACACCTTC; CDR3aa: CASSLGEQDGTNYGYTF